The next 25 T cell receptor beta chains were all read from a single sample in a study of T cell clonotyping in hematopoietic cell transplantation. The protocol was immunoSEQ multiplex PCR, while the TCRdb copy is restricted to in-frame clones and leaves out a portion. In the table there are roughly 30,000 clones, roughly 90% of which are singletons. The sequencing used PBMCs, collected 100 days after allogeneic stem cell transplant. These receptors were obtained from a female patient in her forties or fifties who had an allogeneic stem cell transplant from a related donor, so the T cells may come from the graft donor. Some clones in this sample may be carry-over from other donors' samples.

The chain links TRBV28 to TRBJ1-1; TRBD1 might be the D (6 bases). With 0 bases removed from V and 11 bases from J, the gap between germline ends came to 10 bases. This CDR3 has 12 residues. The germline V gene has CDR1 MDHEN and CDR2 SYDVKM. This CDR3 is CASSLWQGTAFF. DNA for the CDR3: TGTGCCAGCAGTTTATGGCAGGGGACGGCTTTCTTT.

The rearrangement uses TRBV7-9 and TRBJ2-2; D may be TRBD1 or TRBD2 (6 bases each). Germline CDR1 and CDR2: SEHNR and FQNEAQ (reference sequence). The CDR3 is made up of 17 amino acids. V lost 2 bases and J 4 bases, leaving 17 bases between the germline ends. CDR3 protein: CASSLRDGGDGTGELFF. The DNA for the CDR3 is TGTGCCAGCAGCTTACGGGACGGGGGCGACGGCACCGGGGAGCTGTTTTTT.

This rearrangement joins TRBV29-1 to TRBJ1-2; a possible D gene is TRBD1 (5 bases). The CDR3 contains 12 residues. Germline V CDR1 and CDR2: SQVTM, ANQGSEA. V was shortened by 4 bases and J by 1 base, with 7 bases between the two germline ends. The CDR3 sequence: CSVGQFNYGYTF. The CDR3 DNA follows: TGCAGCGTTGGACAGTTTAACTATGGCTACACCTTC. Combining the CDR3 with reference TRBV29-1 and TRBJ1-2 gives the whole variable domain SAVISQKPSRDICQRGTSLTIQCQVDSQVTMMFWYRQQPGQSLTLIATANQGSEATYESGFVIDKFPISRPNLTFSTLTVSNMSPEDSSIYLCSVGQFNYGYTFGSGTRLTVV.

The chain carries TRBV5-4 and TRBJ2-5; TRBD2 aligns across 7 bases. The V segment lost 4 bases and the J segment 2 bases; nucleotides outside the gene matches: 8. The V gene's germline CDR1 is SGHNT and CDR2 YYREEE (reference sequence). The CDR3 is made up of 15 amino acids. The CDR3 is CASSPGRRGQETQYF. CDR3 nucleotide sequence: TGTGCCAGCAGCCCCGGGCGGCGGGGGCAAGAGACCCAGTACTTC.

The chain uses TRBV16 and TRBJ1-2; weak D call: TRBD1 (6 bases). V gave up 3 bases and J gave up 7 bases, with 27 bases separating them. This CDR3 comprises 18 residues. CDR1 KGHSY and CDR2 FQNENV come from the germline V gene. The CDR3 DNA is TGTGCCAGCAGCCACCCTCGAAGTGGGGGGGCGACCCCCGGTGGCTACACCTTC. Its translation is CASSHPRSGGATPGGYTF.

In its sample, this clone was seen a few times. This rearrangement joins TRBV19 to TRBJ2-2; 7 bases are shared with TRBD1. Germline values: CDR1 LNHDA, CDR2 SQIVND (reference sequence). CDR3 size: 14 residues. With 5 bases clipped from V and 5 bases from J, the junction kept 5 bases outside the gene matches. The CDR3 protein is CASSGTVGTGELFF. As DNA, the CDR3 is TGTGCCAGTAGTGGGACAGTTGGGACCGGGGAGCTGTTTTTT.

This sequence joins TRBV7-8 and TRBJ1-5; D remains ambiguous. The ends were cut back, 1 base at V and 0 bases at J, with 7 bases in the middle. The CDR3 has 15 residues. Per germline, CDR1 SGHVS and CDR2 FQNEAQ. This CDR3 reads CASSLGQNSNQPQHF. The CDR3 DNA sequence: TGTGCCAGCAGCTTAGGACAAAATAGCAATCAGCCCCAGCATTTT.

The CDR3 nucleotides are TGCGCCAGAACAGGGCTCTCTGGAAACACCATATATTTT. This codes for CARTGLSGNTIYF. The chain recombines TRBV10-1 with TRBJ1-3, with a possible D match to TRBD1 (6 bases). This CDR3 is built from 13 residues. V was cut by 9 bases and J by 0 bases, with 9 bases left in between. Germline CDR1 WNHNN, CDR2 SYGVQD (reference sequence).

The V call is TRBV9, the J call TRBJ2-1, with a weak D call TRBD2 (6 bases). The CDR3 has 13 residues. Germline lookup yields CDR1 SGDLS and CDR2 YYNGEE. The germline V and J ends were trimmed by 4 bases and 9 bases, with 14 bases remaining between them. The CDR3 is CASSSLTRGEQFF. In DNA form, the CDR3 reads TGTGCCAGCAGCTCCCTGACTAGGGGTGAGCAGTTCTTC.

The chain uses TRBV2 and TRBJ1-1; D remains ambiguous. The CDR3 is made up of 13 amino acids. Trimming shortened V by 4 bases and J by 2 bases, and 8 bases separated the two germline ends. CDR1 SNHLY and CDR2 FYNNEI come from the germline V gene. For the CDR3, the DNA is TGTGCCAGCAGTGTGGGGATTAACACTGAAGCTTTCTTT. It translates to CASSVGINTEAFF.

The chain couples TRBV5-1 to TRBJ2-2; D is unclear. The CDR3 extends over 15 amino acids. The germline V and J ends were trimmed by 5 bases and 0 bases, with 11 bases remaining between them. The germline gives CDR1 SGHRS, CDR2 YFSETQ. The CDR3: CASREATSNTGELFF. In nucleotides, the CDR3 is TGCGCCAGCAGAGAAGCCACCTCGAACACCGGGGAGCTGTTTTTT.

This rearrangement joins TRBV5-1 to TRBJ2-2; 8 bases agree with TRBD1. The V and J ends lost 1 base and 6 bases, in that order; junction bases with no gene match: 8. The germline V gene has CDR1 SGHRS and CDR2 YFSETQ. The CDR3 has 16 amino acids. For the CDR3, the DNA is TGCGCCAGCAGCTTGTCCGGCAGGGGGCTTTCCGGGGAGCTGTTTTTT. Amino acids: CASSLSGRGLSGELFF.

The rearrangement links TRBV6-1 to TRBJ1-1; D is unresolved. Trimming removed 3 bases from V and 1 base from J, with 12 bases in between. This CDR3 comprises 15 residues. CDR1 MNHNS and CDR2 SASEGT come from the germline V gene. The CDR3 loop is CASSDLGIANTEAFF. CDR3 in DNA: TGTGCCAGCAGTGATTTGGGGATAGCGAACACTGAAGCTTTCTTT.

This chain uses TRBV30 with TRBJ2-3; either TRBD1 or TRBD2 may supply D (6 bases each). V shed 3 bases and J shed 2 bases, with 15 bases lying between them. This CDR3 comprises 15 residues. Per the germline V gene, CDR1 is GTSNPN and CDR2 is SVGIG (reference sequence). The CDR3 here is CAWRHVGGYTDTQYF. CDR3 nucleotides: TGTGCCTGGAGACACGTGGGGGGCTACACAGATACGCAGTATTTT. Looking up the rest from reference TRBV30 and TRBJ2-3 gives the full variable domain: SQTIHQWPATLVQPVGSPLSLECTVEGTSNPNLYWYRQAAGRGLQLLFYSVGIGQISSEVPQNLSASRPQDRQFILSSKKLLLSDSGFYLCAWRHVGGYTDTQYFGPGTRLTVL.

This clone was detected only once. The rearrangement joins TRBV4-2 to TRBJ1-4; perhaps TRBD1 as D (5 bases). From germline, CDR1 is LGHNA and CDR2 YNFKEQ. CDR3 length: 15 residues. Trimming cost V 0 bases and J 0 bases, with 5 bases left between them. The CDR3 DNA is TGTGCCAGCAGCCAAGAGGGGGCAACTAATGAAAAACTGTTTTTT. It encodes CASSQEGATNEKLFF.

The chain employs TRBV9 and TRBJ1-2, with D perhaps TRBD1 (5 bases). Germline CDR1 SGDLS, CDR2 YYNGEE. The ends were cut back, 4 bases at V and 3 bases at J, with 10 bases in the middle. The CDR3 is 13 amino acids. The CDR3 DNA follows: TGTGCCAGCAGCACCGGGGGGTACTATGGCTACACCTTC. Protein sequence: CASSTGGYYGYTF.

The chain has TRBV2 and TRBJ1-4; tentative D call: TRBD1 (6 bases). CDR1 is SNHLY and CDR2 is FYNNEI in the germline V gene. The CDR3 covers 17 residues. Trimming removed 3 bases from V and 4 bases from J, with 18 bases in between. The CDR3 coding sequence is TGTGCCAGCAGTGACTCTCCCCACAGGGAAATTAATGAAAAACTGTTTTTT. It translates to CASSDSPHREINEKLFF.

The genes are TRBV2 and TRBJ2-7; TRBD1 or TRBD2 may be the D gene (5 bases each). This CDR3 comprises 15 residues. Germline lookup yields CDR1 SNHLY and CDR2 FYNNEI. Trimming removed 5 bases from V and 9 bases from J, with 23 bases in between. CDR3: CASSYAGTATIVQYF. The CDR3 DNA sequence: TGTGCCAGCAGTTATGCCGGGACGGCAACAATCGTGCAGTACTTC. The variable domain in full, with the rest retrieved from reference TRBV2 and TRBJ2-7, is EPEVTQTPSHQVTQMGQEVILRCVPISNHLYFYWYRQILGQKVEFLVSFYNNEISEKSEIFDDQFSVERPDGSNFTLKIRSTKLEDSAMYFCASSYAGTATIVQYFGPGTRLTVT.

The chain is built from TRBV30 and TRBJ2-1; 9 positions match TRBD2. Germline assignment: CDR1 GTSNPN and CDR2 SVGIG (reference sequence). V lost 1 base, J lost 2 bases, and 12 bases stayed unmatched. The CDR3 has 18 residues. The CDR3: CAWSGARRGGSTYNEQFF. CDR3 bases: TGTGCCTGGAGTGGGGCTCGGCGGGGGGGGAGCACCTACAATGAGCAGTTCTTC. Complete variable domain (other parts from reference TRBV30 and TRBJ2-1): SQTIHQWPATLVQPVGSPLSLECTVEGTSNPNLYWYRQAAGRGLQLLFYSVGIGQISSEVPQNLSASRPQDRQFILSSKKLLLSDSGFYLCAWSGARRGGSTYNEQFFGPGTRLTVL.

V and J are TRBV6-5 and TRBJ2-5; D remains unclear. From germline, CDR1 is MNHEY and CDR2 SVGAGI. The CDR3 contains 11 residues. Trimming removed 4 bases from V and 11 bases from J, with 11 bases in between. The CDR3 region is CASSSPVAQYF. The CDR3 DNA reads as TGTGCCAGCAGTTCACCAGTCGCTCAGTACTTC.

The rearrangement joins TRBV7-8 to TRBJ1-1; D unclear. V shed 3 bases and J shed 4 bases, with 15 bases lying between them. The CDR3 is 15 residues long. Germline CDR1 reads SGHVS; CDR2 reads FQNEAQ. This chain's CDR3 is CASSLGPTVGTEAFF. CDR3 DNA sequence: TGTGCCAGCAGCTTGGGCCCGACGGTTGGCACTGAAGCTTTCTTT.

This clone was found once. This chain connects TRBV7-3 to TRBJ1-1, with 8 nucleotides matching TRBD1. Germline CDR1 is SGHTA and CDR2 is FQGTGA. The CDR3 has 15 amino acids. Trimming cost V 5 bases and J 4 bases; bases outside gene matches: 9. The CDR3 sequence: CASSRQGIPGTEAFF. The CDR3 DNA follows: TGTGCCAGCAGCCGACAGGGGATACCGGGCACTGAAGCTTTCTTT.

This clone was seen a handful of times. CDR3 protein: CSVSPDEEKVSGANVLTF. In DNA form, the CDR3 reads TGCAGCGTTTCTCCCGACGAAGAGAAGGTCTCTGGGGCCAACGTCCTGACTTTC. J is TRBJ2-6 and V is TRBV29-1; D is uncertain. Trimming took 5 bases from V and 0 from J, leaving 20 bases between them. The CDR3 runs to 18 residues. Per germline, CDR1 SQVTM and CDR2 ANQGSEA.

V and J are TRBV2 and TRBJ1-1; TRBD1 is a possible D gene (6 bases). The CDR3 length is 14 residues. Trimming pared 6 bases from V and 2 bases from J, leaving 13 bases between. CDR1 SNHLY and CDR2 FYNNEI come from the germline V gene. The chain's CDR3 is CASRSGTPNTEAFF. The CDR3 DNA follows: TGTGCCAGCAGATCCGGGACACCAAACACTGAAGCTTTCTTT. The whole variable domain, remainder taken from reference TRBV2 and TRBJ1-1, is EPEVTQTPSHQVTQMGQEVILRCVPISNHLYFYWYRQILGQKVEFLVSFYNNEISEKSEIFDDQFSVERPDGSNFTLKIRSTKLEDSAMYFCASRSGTPNTEAFFGQGTRLTVV.

V usage is TRBV5-4 and J usage is TRBJ1-1, with D perhaps TRBD1 (6 bases). In germline, CDR1 is SGHNT, CDR2 YYREEE (reference sequence). The CDR3 loop spans 13 amino acids. The V and J ends lost 4 bases and 2 bases respectively, with 9 bases between them. CDR3 residues: CASSRGGNTEAFF. The CDR3 nucleotides read TGTGCCAGCAGCCGAGGGGGAAACACTGAAGCTTTCTTT.